Shown below are 4 T cell receptor beta chains from a single sample sequenced in a study of shared clonotypes between healthy human individuals. The method was immunoSEQ multiplex PCR; TCRdb's version includes in-frame clones alone and lacks a portion of them. The profile covers about 320,000 clones, with about nine tenths appearing a single time and 15% to 20% taken by the ten largest. Material: memory CD8+ T cells sorted from blood. Subset meaning: CD45RO+ cells pooled with CCR7-negative TemRA cells. The receptors derive from a man aged 18 to 29 in good health.

There are a few counts of this clone. The chain couples TRBV7-9 to TRBJ2-2; D uncertain. The V end was cut by 1 base, the J end by 0 bases, with 6 bases between. Germline V gives CDR1 SEHNR, CDR2 FQNEAQ (reference sequence). The CDR3 sequence is 15 residues long. In nucleotides, the CDR3 is TGTGCCAGCAGCTTAGGGTACGCGAACACCGGGGAGCTGTTTTTT. This codes for CASSLGYANTGELFF. Complete variable domain (other parts from reference TRBV7-9 and TRBJ2-2): DTGVSQNPRHKITKRGQNVTFRCDPISEHNRLYWYRQTLGQGPEFLTYFQNEAQLEKSRLLSDRFSAERPKGSFSTLEIQRTEQGDSAMYLCASSLGYANTGELFFGEGSRLTVL.

The chain uses TRBV6-1 and TRBJ2-5; the D gene is possibly TRBD2 (5 bases). The V gene's germline CDR1 is MNHNS and CDR2 SASEGT. V was pared by 0 bases and J by 5 bases, with 13 bases between. The CDR3 covers 15 residues. The CDR3 coding sequence is TGTGCCAGCAGTGAAGCGCCCGGGGAATGGGAGACCCAGTACTTC. Protein product: CASSEAPGEWETQYF.

The chain carries TRBV2 and TRBJ2-1, with 10 bases matching TRBD1. The trim removed 11 bases at V and 12 bases at J, leaving 16 bases unmatched. CDR1 and CDR2 (germline): SNHLY, FYNNEI. There are 14 residues in the CDR3. The DNA for the CDR3 is TGTGCCCCCGGAATGGGACAGGGGTATCTCGGGCAGTTCTTC. Its translation is CAPGMGQGYLGQFF.

V is TRBV11-3 and J is TRBJ1-1; no clear D. Looked up from germline, CDR1 is SGHNT and CDR2 is YENEEA. The CDR3 runs to 13 residues. Trimming took 2 bases from V and 1 from J, leaving 5 bases between them. This chain's CDR3 is CASSLWKNTEAFF. DNA for the CDR3: TGTGCCAGCAGCTTATGGAAGAACACTGAAGCTTTCTTT. The full variable domain, its missing parts supplied by reference TRBV11-3 and TRBJ1-1, is EAGVVQSPRYKIIEKKQPVAFWCNPISGHNTLYWYLQNLGQGPELLIRYENEEAVDDSQLPKDRFSAERLKGVDSTLKIQPAELGDSAVYLCASSLWKNTEAFFGQGTRLTVV.